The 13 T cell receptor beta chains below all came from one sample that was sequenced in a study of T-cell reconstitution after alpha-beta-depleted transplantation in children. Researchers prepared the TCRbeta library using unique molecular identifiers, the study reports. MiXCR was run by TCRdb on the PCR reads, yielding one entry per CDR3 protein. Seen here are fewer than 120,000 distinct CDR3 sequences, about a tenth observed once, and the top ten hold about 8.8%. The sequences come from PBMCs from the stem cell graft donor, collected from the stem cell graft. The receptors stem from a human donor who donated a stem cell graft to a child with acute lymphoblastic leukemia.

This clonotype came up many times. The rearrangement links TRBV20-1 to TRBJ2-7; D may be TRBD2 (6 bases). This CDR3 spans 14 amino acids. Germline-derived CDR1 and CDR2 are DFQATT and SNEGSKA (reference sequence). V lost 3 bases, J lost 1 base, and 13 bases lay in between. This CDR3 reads CSARAGGPSYEQYF. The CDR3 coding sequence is TGCAGTGCTAGGGCCGGGGGTCCATCCTACGAGCAGTACTTC.

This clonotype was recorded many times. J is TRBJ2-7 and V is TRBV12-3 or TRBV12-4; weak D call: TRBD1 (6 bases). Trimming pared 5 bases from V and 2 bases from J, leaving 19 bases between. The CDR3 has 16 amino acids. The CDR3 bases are TGTGCCAGCAGTGACCAAATCCGGGACACGACCTACGAGCAGTACTTC. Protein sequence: CASSDQIRDTTYEQYF.

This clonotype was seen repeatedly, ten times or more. The CDR3 DNA reads TGTGCCAGCAGTTATGGGGGCGGGGAGCAGTACTTC. It is translated as CASSYGGGEQYF. The genes are TRBV27 and TRBJ2-7; D may be TRBD1 (6 bases). The CDR3 length is 12 residues. Germline V gives CDR1 MNHEY, CDR2 SMNVEV (reference sequence). V was clipped by 4 bases and J by 7 bases, with 11 bases between them.

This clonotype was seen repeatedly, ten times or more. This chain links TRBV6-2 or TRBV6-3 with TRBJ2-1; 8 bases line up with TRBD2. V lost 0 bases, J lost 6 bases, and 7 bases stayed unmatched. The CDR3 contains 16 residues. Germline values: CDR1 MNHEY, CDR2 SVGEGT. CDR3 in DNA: TGTGCCAGCAGTTACTCGATCCTAGCGGGTTTCAATGAGCAGTTCTTC. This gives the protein CASSYSILAGFNEQFF.

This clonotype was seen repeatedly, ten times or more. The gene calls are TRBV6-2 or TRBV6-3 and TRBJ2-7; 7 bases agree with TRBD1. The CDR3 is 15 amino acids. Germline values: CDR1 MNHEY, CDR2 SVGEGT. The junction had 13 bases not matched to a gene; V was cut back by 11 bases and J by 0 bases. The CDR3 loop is CASSFVEGASYEQYF. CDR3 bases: TGTGCCTCCTCCTTCGTCGAGGGGGCCTCCTACGAGCAGTACTTC.

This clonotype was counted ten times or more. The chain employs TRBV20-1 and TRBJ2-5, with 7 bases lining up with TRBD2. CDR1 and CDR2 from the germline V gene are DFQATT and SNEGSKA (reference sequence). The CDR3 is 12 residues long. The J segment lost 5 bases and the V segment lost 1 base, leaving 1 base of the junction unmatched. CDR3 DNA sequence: TGCAGTGCTAGAGTTAGCGGGGAGACCCAGTACTTC. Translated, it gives CSARVSGETQYF.

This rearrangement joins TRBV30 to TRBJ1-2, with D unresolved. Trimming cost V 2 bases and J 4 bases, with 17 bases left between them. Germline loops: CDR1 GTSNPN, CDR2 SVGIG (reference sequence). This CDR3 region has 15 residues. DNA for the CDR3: TGTGCCTGGAGTTTTACAGCGGCAAGACCCTATGGCTACACCTTC. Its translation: CAWSFTAARPYGYTF.

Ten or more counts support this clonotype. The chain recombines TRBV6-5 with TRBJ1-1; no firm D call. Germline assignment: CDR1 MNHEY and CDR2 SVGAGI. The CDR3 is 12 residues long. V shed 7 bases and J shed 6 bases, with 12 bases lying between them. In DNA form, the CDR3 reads TGTGCCAGCACCTCGACGGTATCTGAAGCTTTCTTT. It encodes CASTSTVSEAFF.

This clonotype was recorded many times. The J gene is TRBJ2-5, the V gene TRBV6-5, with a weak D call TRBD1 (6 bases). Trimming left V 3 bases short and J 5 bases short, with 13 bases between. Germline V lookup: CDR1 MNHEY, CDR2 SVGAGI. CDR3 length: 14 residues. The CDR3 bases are TGTGCCAGCAGTTATCTACAGGGCCGGGAGACCCAGTACTTC. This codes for CASSYLQGRETQYF.

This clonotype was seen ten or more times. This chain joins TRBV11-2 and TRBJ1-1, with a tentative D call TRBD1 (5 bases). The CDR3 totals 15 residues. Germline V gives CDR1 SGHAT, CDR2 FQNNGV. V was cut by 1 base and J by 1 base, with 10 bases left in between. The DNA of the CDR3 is TGTGCCAGCAGCTTAGCCGGAGGGGAGAACACTGAAGCTTTCTTT. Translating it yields CASSLAGGENTEAFF.

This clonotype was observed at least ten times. CDR3 sequence reads: CASSLNSWDSINTGELFF. CDR3 in DNA: TGCGCCAGCAGCTTGAATTCCTGGGACAGCATTAACACCGGGGAGCTGTTTTTT. This rearrangement joins TRBV5-1 to TRBJ2-2; 7 bases agree with TRBD1. The CDR3 spans 18 residues. Germline CDR1 is SGHRS and CDR2 is YFSETQ. With 1 base clipped from V and 2 bases from J, the junction kept 11 bases outside the gene matches.

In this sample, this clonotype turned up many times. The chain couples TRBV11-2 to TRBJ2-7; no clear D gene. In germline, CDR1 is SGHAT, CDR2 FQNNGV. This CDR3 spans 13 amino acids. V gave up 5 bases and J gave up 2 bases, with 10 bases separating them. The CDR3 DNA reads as TGTGCCAGCAGCCTGGGTGGTCCCTACGAGCAGTACTTC. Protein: CASSLGGPYEQYF.

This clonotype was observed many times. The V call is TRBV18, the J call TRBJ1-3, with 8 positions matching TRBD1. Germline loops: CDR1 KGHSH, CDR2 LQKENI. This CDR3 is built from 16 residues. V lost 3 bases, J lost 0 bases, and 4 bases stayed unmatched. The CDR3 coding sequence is TGTGCCAGCTCACCTGGGACAGGCAGCTCTGGAAACACCATATATTTT. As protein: CASSPGTGSSGNTIYF.